This TCR beta chain was obtained from a study of cytomegalovirus exposure and HLA in healthy donors. As for the study in general: Previous work identified 90 million to 130 million unique TCR beta sequences from around 180 million T cells.

These donors, healthy bone marrow donors, were studied. Use of 60 Vbeta and 13 Jbeta primers characterized the PCR. Original analysis: Approximately 87 million unique TCR beta chains, 8.5 million to 14 million shared, were counted in a later analysis. Assay: immunoSEQ multiplex PCR; the TCRdb copy retains only in-frame clones and omits some. The D gene and trimming were derived from the DNA, and the V and J assignments and clone size from that table. The sample has about 150,000 clones; approximately 84% are singletons. Germline trimming cut 2 bases from V and 2 bases from J; bases unmatched to any gene: 7. The length of the CDR3 is 16 residues. In germline, CDR1 is LGHNA, CDR2 YNFKEQ. This clone was found a few times.

The chain couples TRBV4-2 to TRBJ2-7, with TRBD2 matching over 9 bases. Sequences were obtained from PBMCs. This TCR came from a woman in her thirties or forties in good health and CMV-seropositive. CDR3 in amino acids: CASSQQSGGSTYEQYF. CDR3 DNA sequence: TGTGCCAGCAGCCAACAGAGCGGGGGGAGTACCTACGAGCAGTACTTC.